The next 13 T cell receptor beta chains were all read from a single sample in a study of T cells after yellow fever vaccination. One entry per CDR3 protein results from TCRdb running MiXCR on the 5' RACE reads. The sample has more than 200,000 distinct CDR3 sequences, approximately 3.5% seen once; the top ten hold roughly a fifth. The sample in question was PBMCs, obtained 15 days after the yellow fever booster vaccination. These receptors originate from a man aged 18 to 29 who received the YFV17D yellow fever vaccine.

Concerning this clonotype: This may be a read error: a much more frequent sequence differs by one nucleotide. The chain recombines TRBV12-3 or TRBV12-4 with TRBJ2-3; D is uncertain. The CDR3 covers 16 residues. V lost 6 bases to trimming and J lost 2 bases, with 18 bases between them. Written as DNA, the CDR3 is TGTGCCAGCAGCCCCTCCCTGCGGATCAACACAGATACGCAGTATTTT. This translates into CASSPSLRINTDTQYF.

The J gene is TRBJ2-2, the V gene TRBV7-9; 8 bases agree with TRBD2. The V and J ends lost 5 bases and 6 bases, in that order; junction bases with no gene match: 23. The germline CDR1 and CDR2 sequences are SEHNR and FQNEAQ (reference sequence). The CDR3 is 20 residues long. The CDR3 nucleotides read TGTGCCAGCAGCCAACCTGAGTTTTGGGCTAGCGGGCCCACCGCCGGGGAGCTGTTTTTT. Encoded protein: CASSQPEFWASGPTAGELFF.

Points on this clonotype: A much larger clone differs by one base, so this may be a read error. The CDR3 is CDSSLKGQPQHF. DNA for the CDR3: TGTGACAGCAGTTTAAAGGGTCAGCCCCAGCATTTT. J is TRBJ1-5 and V is TRBV12-3 or TRBV12-4; D is uncertain. The CDR3 sequence is 12 residues long.

This clonotype was counted many times. This chain links TRBV6-6 with TRBJ2-5; D remains ambiguous. This CDR3 has 15 residues. Trimming removed 0 bases at V and 1 base at J, with 9 bases between. Germline V lookup: CDR1 MNHNY, CDR2 SVGAGI (reference sequence). The CDR3 spells CASSYSSRSQETQYF. CDR3 in DNA: TGTGCCAGCAGTTACTCTTCGCGGAGCCAAGAGACCCAGTACTTC.

The sample holds many counts of this clonotype. V gene TRBV12-3 or TRBV12-4 combines with J gene TRBJ2-5; 12 bases match TRBD2. This CDR3 region has 16 residues. The V gene end was trimmed by 2 bases and the J gene end by 1 base; junction bases not matched to a gene: 2. The CDR3 spells CASSLTSGGLQETQYF. In nucleotides, the CDR3 is TGTGCCAGCAGTTTAACTAGCGGGGGGCTCCAAGAGACCCAGTACTTC.

This clonotype was detected ten times or more. V usage is TRBV7-2 and J usage is TRBJ2-3; D is unclear. The CDR3 covers 14 residues. V was trimmed by 3 bases and J by 5 bases, leaving 12 bases between them. Germline V lookup: CDR1 SGHTA, CDR2 FQGNSA. The DNA for the CDR3 is TGTGCCAGCAGCTTCAACAAGTTGGGAGATACGCAGTATTTT. Translating it yields CASSFNKLGDTQYF.

This clonotype has a count of ten or more. The chain has TRBV5-1 and TRBJ2-4; D may correspond to TRBD1 or TRBD2 (6 bases each). CDR3 size: 19 residues. Germline V CDR1 and CDR2: SGHRS, YFSETQ. The DNA of the CDR3 is TGCTCACTACCCACACCGGTCCACCCCCGGGGGCCGGACAAAAACATTCAGTACTTC. Protein product: CSLPTPVHPRGPDKNIQYF.

At least ten counts were recorded for this clonotype. The J gene is TRBJ1-1, the V gene TRBV5-1; no firm D call. The CDR3 consists of 14 residues. Germline CDR1 and CDR2: SGHRS and YFSETQ. Deletions cut 4 bases from V and 5 bases from J, with 15 bases between. This CDR3 reads CASSDARRVTEAFF. The CDR3 DNA reads TGCGCCAGCAGCGATGCGAGGAGGGTGACTGAAGCTTTCTTT.

The chain carries TRBV5-6 and TRBJ1-2; D unclear. V was cut by 1 base and J by 3 bases, with 7 bases left in between. CDR1 and CDR2 from the germline V gene are SGHDT and YYEEEE. The CDR3 covers 13 residues. The chain's CDR3 is CASSLFMDYGYTF. The CDR3, as DNA: TGTGCCAGCAGCTTGTTCATGGACTATGGCTACACCTTC.

Many counts were recorded for this clonotype. The chain recombines TRBV28 with TRBJ1-5, with D perhaps TRBD1 (5 bases). The CDR3 length is 15 residues. V gave up 3 bases and J gave up 7 bases, with 16 bases separating them. Germline values: CDR1 MDHEN, CDR2 SYDVKM. The CDR3 sequence: CASSFGKGLGQPQHF. DNA of the CDR3: TGTGCCAGCAGTTTTGGTAAGGGGCTGGGACAGCCCCAGCATTTT.

This clonotype was counted many times. The chain links TRBV20-1 to TRBJ1-4, with TRBD1 as a possible D gene (6 bases). The CDR3 extends over 14 amino acids. The germline V gene has CDR1 DFQATT and CDR2 SNEGSKA (reference sequence). V was shortened by 8 bases and J by 0 bases, with 13 bases between the two germline ends. This CDR3 is CSPGGPPTNEKLFF. CDR3 DNA: TGCAGTCCCGGGGGCCCTCCAACTAATGAAAAACTGTTTTTT.

This clonotype has a count of ten or more. This chain uses TRBV7-2 with TRBJ2-5; 7 positions agree with TRBD1. In germline, CDR1 is SGHTA, CDR2 FQGNSA. The V gene end was trimmed by 5 bases and the J gene end by 5 bases; junction bases not matched to a gene: 8. The length of the CDR3 is 14 residues. This CDR3 is CASSPRQGAETQYF. The DNA of the CDR3 is TGTGCCAGCAGCCCGCGACAGGGCGCTGAGACCCAGTACTTC. The entire variable domain, with the rest obtained from reference TRBV7-2 and TRBJ2-5, is as follows: GAGVSQSPSNKVTEKGKDVELRCDPISGHTALYWYRQSLGQGLEFLIYFQGNSAPDKSGLPSDRFSAERTGGSVSTLTIQRTQQEDSAVYLCASSPRQGAETQYFGPGTRLLVL.

In this sample, this clonotype turned up a few times. The rearrangement links TRBV11-2 to TRBJ2-1; D ambiguous. This CDR3 has 17 amino acids. The germline CDR1 and CDR2 sequences are SGHAT and FQNNGV. V lost 5 bases to trimming and J lost 10 bases, with 27 bases between them. CDR3 sequence: CASSRVAVVASSWEQFF. CDR3 in DNA: TGTGCCAGCAGCCGGGTTGCCGTCGTGGCCAGCTCCTGGGAGCAGTTCTTC.